This is a list of T cell receptor beta chains from one sample in a study of response to subunit inactivated influenza vaccine. TCRdb passed the RT-PCR reads through MiXCR, listing each CDR3 protein once. This sample has under 200,000 distinct CDR3 sequences; about an eighth occur once, and the top ten carry 25% to 30%. These same records also appear under a second study, on T cells expressing NK-cell markers.

The sequencing used CD8+ T cells sorted from PBMCs, collected about 12 days after vaccination. All receptors come from a middle-aged man who received an inactivated influenza vaccine. Each CDR3 is given with its conserved first and last residue. D genes are given only for firm matches. The listing skips clone size in some rows; elsewhere it reads once, few, many or a size class.

J | size | D | V | CDR3 | DNA
TRBJ2-5 | many | . | TRBV7-8 | CASSLVPTTGETQYF | TGTGCCAGCAGCTTAGTGCCTACTACGGGGGAGACCCAGTACTTC
TRBJ1-2 | . | TRBD1 | TRBV12-3/TRBV12-4 | CATRGQTYGYTF | TGTGCCACCCGGGGACAGACCTATGGCTACACCTTC
TRBJ2-7 | . | . | TRBV20-1 | CSAAQTTSYEQYF | TGCAGTGCCGCACAGACAACGTCCTACGAGCAGTACTTC
TRBJ2-1 | many | TRBD2 | TRBV28 | CASSPLAVNNEQFF | TGTGCCAGCAGTCCTCTAGCGGTAAACAATGAGCAGTTCTTC
TRBJ1-5 | few | . | TRBV12-3/TRBV12-4 | CASSLGLRQPQHF | TGTGCCAGCAGTTTGGGGTTAAGGCAGCCCCAGCATTTT
TRBJ1-1 | . | . | TRBV5-4 | CASSPRVNTEAFF | TGTGCCAGCAGCCCACGAGTGAACACTGAAGCTTTCTTT
TRBJ2-1 | many | TRBD2 | TRBV7-9 | CASSWPRTSGSPEQFF | TGTGCCAGCAGCTGGCCTAGGACTAGCGGGAGTCCGGAGCAGTTCTTC
TRBJ1-2 | . | TRBD1 | TRBV4-2 | CASSQVEGAAYGYTF | TGTGCCAGCAGCCAAGTCGAGGGGGCGGCCTATGGCTACACCTTC
TRBJ2-3 | many | . | TRBV24-1 | CATSDLSDTQYF | TGTGCCACCAGTGATTTGTCTGATACGCAGTATTTT
TRBJ2-3 | many | . | TRBV7-2 | CASSSRPISTDTQYF | TGTGCCAGCAGCTCGCGCCCGATTAGCACAGATACGCAGTATTTT
TRBJ2-7 | . | TRBD1 | TRBV15 | CATSRGGGTALYEQYF | TGTGCCACCAGCAGAGGGGGTGGGACAGCACTCTACGAGCAGTACTTC
TRBJ2-3 | many | . | TRBV3-1 | CASSQDSGIDTQYF | TGTGCCAGCAGCCAAGATTCGGGGATAGATACGCAGTATTTT
TRBJ1-2 | . | . | TRBV7-8 | CASSPRTRLGYGYTF | TGTGCCAGCAGCCCCCGAACTCGACTGGGATATGGCTACACCTTC
TRBJ1-2 | many | TRBD1 | TRBV5-1 | CASSLVSGGHDYGYTF | TGCGCCAGCAGCTTGGTCTCAGGGGGCCATGACTATGGCTACACCTTC
TRBJ1-2 | few | . | TRBV11-2 | CASSLGSSGLYGYTF | TGTGCCAGCAGCTTAGGGTCCTCAGGACTCTATGGCTACACCTTC
TRBJ1-2 | few | TRBD1 | TRBV4-3 | CASSQDRSGGPGYTF | TGCGCCAGCAGCCAAGATAGGTCAGGGGGCCCTGGCTACACCTTC
TRBJ2-5 | . | . | TRBV29-1 | CSVVPGKETQYF | TGCAGCGTGGTACCGGGGAAAGAGACCCAGTACTTC
TRBJ2-5 | few | . | TRBV7-9 | CASSSGAGQEETQYF | TGTGCCAGCAGCTCGGGGGCAGGGCAAGAAGAGACCCAGTACTTC
TRBJ1-4 | few | . | TRBV7-9 | CASSLPPWEATNEKLFF | TGTGCCAGCAGCTTGCCCCCATGGGAGGCAACTAATGAAAAACTGTTTTTT
TRBJ2-7 | . | . | TRBV19 | CASSIRTADSYEQYF | TGTGCCAGTAGTATAAGGACGGCCGACTCCTACGAGCAGTACTTC
TRBJ2-1 | few | . | TRBV2 | CASSDLHVSYNEQFF | TGTGCCAGCAGTGACCTGCACGTCTCCTACAATGAGCAGTTCTTC
TRBJ1-6 | . | . | TRBV4-1 | CASSQEPGLNSPLHF | TGCGCCAGCAGCCAAGAGCCAGGGTTGAATTCACCCCTCCACTTT
TRBJ2-6 | . | . | TRBV20-1 | CSAPPASGANVLTF | TGCAGTGCTCCACCGGCCTCTGGGGCCAACGTCCTGACTTTC
TRBJ2-7 | . | TRBD1 | TRBV6-2/TRBV6-3 | CASSYSRTGGNYEQYF | TGTGCCAGCAGTTACTCGAGGACAGGGGGCAACTACGAGCAGTACTTC
TRBJ2-5 | . | . | TRBV7-9 | CASSLVVGTYQETQYF | TGTGCCAGCAGCTTAGTCGTAGGGACCTACCAAGAGACCCAGTACTTC
TRBJ1-5 | . | TRBD1 | TRBV27 | CATGQGQPQHF | TGTGCCACGGGACAGGGTCAGCCCCAGCATTTT
TRBJ2-7 | . | . | TRBV7-4 | CASSFEQVSSYEQYF | TGTGCCAGCAGCTTTGAACAGGTTAGCTCCTACGAGCAGTACTTC
TRBJ2-6 | few | . | TRBV6-1 | CASRQGYGANVLTF | TGTGCCAGCAGACAGGGTTACGGGGCCAACGTCCTGACTTTC
TRBJ2-5 | many | TRBD2 | TRBV20-1 | CSAPLAGSETQYF | TGCAGTGCGCCACTAGCGGGGTCAGAGACCCAGTACTTC
TRBJ2-7 | few | . | TRBV20-1 | CSAETRATGSDEQYF | TGCAGTGCCGAAACCCGGGCCACAGGATCGGACGAGCAGTACTTC
TRBJ2-2 | . | . | TRBV5-1 | CASSPTGHTGELFF | TGCGCCAGCAGCCCAACAGGGCACACCGGGGAGCTGTTTTTT
TRBJ1-3 | few | . | TRBV28 | CASSLTVSGNTIYF | TGTGCCAGCAGTTTAACGGTCTCTGGAAACACCATATATTTT
TRBJ2-7 | . | TRBD2 | TRBV28 | CASRVAGVRYEQYF | TGTGCCAGCCGAGTAGCGGGAGTTAGGTACGAGCAGTACTTC
TRBJ2-2 | . | . | TRBV5-6 | CASGRPLGELFF | TGTGCCAGCGGTAGGCCTCTCGGGGAGCTGTTTTTT
TRBJ2-7 | . | TRBD1 | TRBV25-1 | CASSQGANEQYF | TGTGCCAGCAGCCAGGGGGCCAACGAGCAGTACTTC
TRBJ2-1 | few | . | TRBV7-3 | CASSLSSGNEQFF | TGTGCCAGCAGCTTATCGTCGGGGAATGAGCAGTTCTTC
TRBJ2-5 | . | . | TRBV2 | CASTPAGQETQYF | TGTGCCAGCACTCCGGCGGGCCAAGAGACCCAGTACTTC
TRBJ2-3 | many | . | TRBV11-1 | CASSTLGGDTQYF | TGTGCCAGCAGCACCCTCGGCGGGGATACGCAGTATTTT
TRBJ1-4 | many | TRBD1 | TRBV28 | CASSLGRGLYEKLFF | TGTGCCAGCAGTTTAGGCAGGGGGCTTTATGAAAAACTGTTTTTT
TRBJ2-3 | few | TRBD2 | TRBV6-2/TRBV6-3 | CASSALAGVADTQYF | TGTGCCAGCAGTGCCCTCGCGGGGGTGGCAGATACGCAGTATTTT